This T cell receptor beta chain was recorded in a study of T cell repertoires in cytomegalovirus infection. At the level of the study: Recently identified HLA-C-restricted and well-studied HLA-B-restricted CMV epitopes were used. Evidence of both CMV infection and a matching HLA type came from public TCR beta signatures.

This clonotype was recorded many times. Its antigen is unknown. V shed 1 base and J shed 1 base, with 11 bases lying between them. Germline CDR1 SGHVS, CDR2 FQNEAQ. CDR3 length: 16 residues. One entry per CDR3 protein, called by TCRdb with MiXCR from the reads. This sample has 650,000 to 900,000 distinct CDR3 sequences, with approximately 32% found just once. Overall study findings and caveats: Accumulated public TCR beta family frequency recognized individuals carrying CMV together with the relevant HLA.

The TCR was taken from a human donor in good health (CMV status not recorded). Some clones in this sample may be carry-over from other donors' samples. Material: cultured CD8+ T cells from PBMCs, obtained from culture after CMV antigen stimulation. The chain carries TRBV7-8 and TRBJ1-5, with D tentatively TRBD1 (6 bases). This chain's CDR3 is CASSLVGTGSNQPQHF. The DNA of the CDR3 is TGTGCCAGCAGCTTAGTCGGCACAGGGAGCAATCAGCCCCAGCATTTT. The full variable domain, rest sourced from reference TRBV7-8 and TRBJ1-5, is GAGVSQSPRYKVAKRGQDVALRCDPISGHVSLFWYQQALGQGPEFLTYFQNEAQLDKSGLPSDRFFAERPEGSVSTLKIQRTQQEDSAVYLCASSLVGTGSNQPQHFGDGTRLSIL.